Listed below are T cell receptor beta chains from one sample, sequenced in a study of beta chain features in type 1 diabetes. Sequencing was performed with immunoSEQ multiplex PCR; in TCRdb, only in-frame clones are kept and a portion is missing. The sample carries around 430,000 clones, approximately 28% recorded once. The sample comprised naive CD4+ T cells from blood. The origin of the receptors is a man between 18 and 35 years old in good health. The conserved cysteine and the conserved F or W are not part of the CDR3 here.

V gene,J gene,CDR3 protein
TRBV20-1,TRBJ1-1,SAAAFTEAF
TRBV6-5,TRBJ1-1,ASSYPYASEAF
TRBV29-1,TRBJ2-7,SALTSGKDEQY
TRBV29-1,TRBJ2-5,SVASNQETQY
TRBV25-1,TRBJ2-2,ASSDWDRGSGGELF
TRBV30,TRBJ2-7,AWSERADSYEQY
TRBV18,TRBJ2-1,ASSPLAGASDEQF
TRBV28,TRBJ1-5,ASSQTGESQPQH
TRBV5-1,TRBJ1-1,ASSLQIMNTEAF
TRBV4-1,TRBJ2-1,ASSPLAGGLGNEQF
TRBV9,TRBJ2-3,ASSVGVASSTDTQY
TRBV13,TRBJ1-5,ASSRGQGGQPQH
TRBV7-2,TRBJ2-5,ATHSGGWYQETQY
TRBV10-3,TRBJ2-3,AISDSSGGTDTQY